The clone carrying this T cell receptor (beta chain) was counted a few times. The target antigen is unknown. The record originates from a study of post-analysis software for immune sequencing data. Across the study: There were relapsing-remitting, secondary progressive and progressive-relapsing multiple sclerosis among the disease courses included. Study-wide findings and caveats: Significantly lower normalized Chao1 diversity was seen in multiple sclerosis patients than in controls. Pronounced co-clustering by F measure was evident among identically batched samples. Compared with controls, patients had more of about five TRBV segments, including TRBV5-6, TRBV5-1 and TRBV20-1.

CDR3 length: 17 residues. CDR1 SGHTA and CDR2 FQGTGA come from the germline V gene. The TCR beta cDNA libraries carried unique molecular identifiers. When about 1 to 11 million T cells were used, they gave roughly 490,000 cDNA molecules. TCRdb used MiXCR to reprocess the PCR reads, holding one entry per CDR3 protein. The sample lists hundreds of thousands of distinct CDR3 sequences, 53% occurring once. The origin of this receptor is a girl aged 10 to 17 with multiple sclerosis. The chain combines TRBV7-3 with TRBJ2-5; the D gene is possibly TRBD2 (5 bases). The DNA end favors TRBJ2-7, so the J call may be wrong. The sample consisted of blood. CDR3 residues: CASSLDPRPGVGYEQYF. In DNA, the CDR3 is TGTGCCAGCAGCTTAGATCCCCGCCCCGGGGTGGGCTACGAGCAGTACTTC.